This entry features one TCR beta chain sequence. The antigen remains unidentified. This specimen belongs to a study of OX40 agonist ivuxolimab in advanced cancers. Study in general: Those enrolled were less than 85% male, with a mean age of around 60 years and ages from roughly 20 to 90.

Study-wide results and caveats: Relative to CD4+, CD8+ T cells held more expanded clones on average.

There are 12 residues in the CDR3. Only in-frame clones appear in the TCRdb table, and some are missing; sequencing was by immunoSEQ multiplex PCR. Of around 12,000 clones in the sample, over 80% are singletons; the top ten hold about 14%. V is TRBV21-1 and J is TRBJ1-4; TRBD1 was called by the table and not checked on the DNA. TRBV21-1 is recorded as a pseudogene. The receptor was isolated from an adult with an advanced solid tumor such as melanoma, head and neck, liver or kidney cancer. The sequencing used CD4+ or CD8+ T cells sorted from blood, collected in a trial of the OX40 agonist ivuxolimab. This CDR3 reads CASSRAREKLFF. CDR3 coding DNA: TGTGCCAGCAGCAGGGCTCGAGAAAAACTGTTTTTT.